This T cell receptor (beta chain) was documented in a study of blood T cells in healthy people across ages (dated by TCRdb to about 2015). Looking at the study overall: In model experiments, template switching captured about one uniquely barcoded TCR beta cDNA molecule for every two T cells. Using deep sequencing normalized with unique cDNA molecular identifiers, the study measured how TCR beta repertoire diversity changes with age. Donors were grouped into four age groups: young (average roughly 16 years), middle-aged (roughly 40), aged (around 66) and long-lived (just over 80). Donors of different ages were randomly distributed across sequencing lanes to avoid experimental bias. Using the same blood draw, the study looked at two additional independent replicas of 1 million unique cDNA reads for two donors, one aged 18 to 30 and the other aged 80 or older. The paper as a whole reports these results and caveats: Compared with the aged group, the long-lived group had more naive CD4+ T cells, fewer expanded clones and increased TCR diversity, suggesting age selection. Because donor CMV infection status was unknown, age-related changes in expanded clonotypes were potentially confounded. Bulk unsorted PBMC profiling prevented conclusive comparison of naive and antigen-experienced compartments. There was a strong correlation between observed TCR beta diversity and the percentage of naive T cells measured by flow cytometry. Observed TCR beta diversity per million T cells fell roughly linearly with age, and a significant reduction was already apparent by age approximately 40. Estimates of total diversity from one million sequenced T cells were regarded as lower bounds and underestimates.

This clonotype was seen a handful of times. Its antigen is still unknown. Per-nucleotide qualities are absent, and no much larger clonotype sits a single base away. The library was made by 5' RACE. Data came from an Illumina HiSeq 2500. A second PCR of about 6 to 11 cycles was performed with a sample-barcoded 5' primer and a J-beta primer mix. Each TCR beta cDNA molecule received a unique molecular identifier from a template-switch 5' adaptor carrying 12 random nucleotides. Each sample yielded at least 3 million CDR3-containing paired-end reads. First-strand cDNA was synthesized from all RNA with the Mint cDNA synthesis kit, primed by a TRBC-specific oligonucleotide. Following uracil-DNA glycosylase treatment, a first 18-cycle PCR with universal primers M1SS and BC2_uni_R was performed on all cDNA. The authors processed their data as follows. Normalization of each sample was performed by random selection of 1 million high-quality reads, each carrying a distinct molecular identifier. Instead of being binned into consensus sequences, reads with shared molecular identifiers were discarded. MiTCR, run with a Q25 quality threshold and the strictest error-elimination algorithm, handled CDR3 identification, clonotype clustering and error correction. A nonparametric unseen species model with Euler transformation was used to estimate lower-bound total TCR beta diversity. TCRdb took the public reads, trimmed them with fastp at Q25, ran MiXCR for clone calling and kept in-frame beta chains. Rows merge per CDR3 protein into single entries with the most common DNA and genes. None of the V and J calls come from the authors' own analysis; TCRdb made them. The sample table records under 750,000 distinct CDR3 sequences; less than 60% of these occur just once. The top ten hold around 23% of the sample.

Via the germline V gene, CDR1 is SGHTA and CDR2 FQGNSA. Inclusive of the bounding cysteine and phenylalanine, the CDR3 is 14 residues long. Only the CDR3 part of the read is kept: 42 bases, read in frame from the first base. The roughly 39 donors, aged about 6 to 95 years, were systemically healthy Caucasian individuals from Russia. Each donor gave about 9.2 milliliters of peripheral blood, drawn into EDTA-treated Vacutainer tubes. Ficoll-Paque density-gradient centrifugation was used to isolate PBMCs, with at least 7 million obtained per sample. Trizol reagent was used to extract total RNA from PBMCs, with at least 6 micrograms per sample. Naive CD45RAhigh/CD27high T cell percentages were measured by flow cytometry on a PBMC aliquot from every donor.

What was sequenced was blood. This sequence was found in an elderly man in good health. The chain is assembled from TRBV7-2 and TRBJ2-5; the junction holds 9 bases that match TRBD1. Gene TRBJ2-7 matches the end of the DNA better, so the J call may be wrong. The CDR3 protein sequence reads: CASSWTGVLNEQYF. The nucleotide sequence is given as TGTGCCAGCAGCTGGACAGGGGTTTTGAACGAGCAGTACTTC.